This is a list of T cell receptor beta chains from one sample in a study of OX40 agonist ivuxolimab in advanced cancers. Here immunoSEQ multiplex PCR was the method, and the copy in TCRdb shows in-frame clones only, minus some. Of tens of thousands of clones in the sample, 85% to 90% are singletons; the top ten hold around 0.45%. Sequences were derived from CD4+ or CD8+ T cells sorted from blood, sampled in a trial of the OX40 agonist ivuxolimab. All receptors come from an adult with an advanced solid tumor such as melanoma, head and neck, liver or kidney cancer. The CDR3 runs from the conserved cysteine through the conserved F or W. D genes are given only for firm matches. Clone sizes are given selectively: once, few, many, or a class where the clone is expanded.

>-|TRBV11-3|TRBJ2-5|-
CASSRPGTAQETQYF
TGTGCCAGCAGCAGACCCGGGACGGCACAAGAGACCCAGTACTTC
>-|TRBV7-3|TRBJ2-7|-
CASSTTWGVGEQYF
TGTGCCAGCAGCACTACTTGGGGGGTTGGCGAGCAGTACTTC
>-|TRBV6-1|TRBJ1-2|-
CASRLAGGSYGYTF
TGTGCCAGCCGGCTGGCGGGCGGTTCATATGGCTACACCTTC
>-|TRBV9|TRBJ2-5|-
CASSASSVRETQYF
TGTGCCAGCAGCGCCAGTTCGGTACGAGAGACCCAGTACTTC
>-|TRBV18|TRBJ1-4|TRBD1
CASSPPAGGREKLFF
TGTGCCAGCTCACCACCTGCAGGGGGCCGGGAAAAACTGTTTTTT
>-|TRBV7-9|TRBJ2-7|-
CASSLGAGSKQYF
TGTGCCAGCAGCTTAGGGGCGGGTAGTAAGCAGTACTTC
>-|TRBV7-9|TRBJ1-2|TRBD1
CASSPGQHYGYTF
TGTGCCAGCAGCCCGGGACAGCACTATGGCTACACCTTC
>-|TRBV7-6|TRBJ1-2|TRBD1
CASSPSTGGGGYTF
TGTGCCAGCAGCCCCTCGACAGGGGGGGGAGGCTACACCTTC
>-|TRBV6-5|TRBJ1-2|-
CASSYSHRIYGYTF
TGTGCCAGCAGTTACTCTCACCGGATCTATGGCTACACCTTC
>-|TRBV7-3|TRBJ1-4|-
CASSEGTAEKLFF
TGTGCCAGCAGCGAGGGGACGGCCGAAAAACTGTTTTTT
>-|TRBV28|TRBJ1-1|-
CASSPTTPNTEAFF
TGTGCCAGCAGTCCAACGACCCCGAACACTGAAGCTTTCTTT
>few|TRBV6-1|TRBJ1-1|-
CASSDGQPREAFF
TGTGCCAGCAGTGACGGACAGCCCAGGGAAGCTTTCTTT
>-|TRBV7-2|TRBJ2-7|-
CASSPDSFTYEQYF
TGTGCCAGCAGCCCAGACAGCTTTACCTACGAGCAGTACTTC
>-|TRBV6-6|TRBJ1-2|-
CASRANRAAYGYTF
TGTGCCAGCAGAGCCAACAGGGCGGCCTATGGCTACACCTTC
>-|TRBV6-5|TRBJ1-6|-
CASQQGWGSPLHF
TGTGCCAGTCAACAGGGTTGGGGTTCACCCCTCCACTTT
>-|TRBV29-1|TRBJ2-6|TRBD1
CSVSGTGKVSGANVLTF
TGCAGCGTTTCCGGGACAGGGAAAGTCTCTGGGGCCAACGTCCTGACTTTC
>-|TRBV19|TRBJ2-1|-
CASSGGEQFF
TGTGCATCCTCCGGTGGAGAGCAGTTCTTC
>-|TRBV5-1|TRBJ1-1|-
CASNGGIETEAFF
TGCGCCAGCAACGGGGGCATAGAGACTGAAGCTTTCTTT
>few|TRBV6-1|TRBJ2-7|-
CASSEKRPGPYEQYF
TGTGCCAGCAGTGAAAAGCGGCCGGGCCCATACGAGCAGTACTTC
>-|TRBV18|TRBJ1-2|-
CASSQYYRELRGYTF
TGTGCCAGCTCACAGTACTACAGGGAACTAAGAGGCTACACCTTC
>-|TRBV2|TRBJ1-1|-
CASRENTEAFF
TGTGCCAGCAGGGAGAACACTGAAGCTTTCTTT
>-|TRBV6-6|TRBJ1-6|TRBD1
CASTIETGGTGPLHF
TGTGCCAGCACCATCGAGACAGGGGGGACGGGGCCCCTCCACTTT